These T cell receptor beta chains were read from a single sample in a study of blood T cell repertoires in COVID-19. Repertoires were generated with immunoSEQ multiplex PCR, while TCRdb's copy carries only in-frame clones and drops some. The sample comprises 110,000 or so clones, 80% to 90% of which are singletons, and around a tenth rests with the top ten. The specimen was peripheral blood. These receptors all stem from a woman in her 70s with acute or convalescent COVID-19. Each CDR3 is given with its conserved first and last residue.

v_gene	j_gene	CDR3aa
TRBV7-3	TRBJ2-5	CASSSREEETQYF
TRBV9	TRBJ2-1	CASSVDRRNEQFF
TRBV9	TRBJ1-1	CASSGVPSAATEAFF
TRBV2	TRBJ2-5	CASRARFSETQYF
TRBV19	TRBJ1-1	CASSPGVGGTEAFF
TRBV4-1	TRBJ1-5	CASSQEWAGLTQPQHF
TRBV7-2	TRBJ2-1	CASSPLGVRDNEQFF
TRBV7-6	TRBJ2-3	CASRSQGTSTDTQYF
TRBV27	TRBJ2-5	CASSHRQGASRETQYF
TRBV27	TRBJ2-3	CASRGSGRADTQYF
TRBV6-2/TRBV6-3	TRBJ2-7	CASSGLGLGYEQYF
TRBV30	TRBJ1-6	CAWIKGSGSPLHF
TRBV9	TRBJ1-1	CASSVDGGATEAFF
TRBV27	TRBJ1-6	CASSPDRGNSPLHF
TRBV28	TRBJ2-2	CASSPEQGNTGELFF
TRBV7-2	TRBJ2-5	CASTGVAGVRETQYF
TRBV5-1	TRBJ2-2	CASSLVPGADTGELFF
TRBV14	TRBJ2-3	CASSQDLGVPGQPQYF
TRBV5-1	TRBJ2-7	CASSPTTATYEQYF
TRBV5-4	TRBJ2-5	CASSFRDSETQYF
TRBV5-1	TRBJ2-1	CASSSLGTGGNEQFF
TRBV11-2	TRBJ1-5	CASSLDQVTGGNQPQHF
TRBV18	TRBJ2-7	CASSPLGGRATYEQYF
TRBV9	TRBJ2-1	CASSVGAYRPGSYNEQFF
TRBV27	TRBJ1-2	CASTRTGGYGYTF
TRBV7-8	TRBJ1-2	CASSLDSGIGYTF